The clone carrying this TCR beta chain was recorded many times. CDR1 and CDR2 (germline): SNHLY, FYNNEI. V lost 6 bases, J lost 6 bases, and 15 bases lay in between. The CDR3 is 13 amino acids. From RNA transcripts, TCR beta CDR3 regions were amplified. HTBI primers were employed in a first-round RT-PCR of the TCR CDR3. TCRdb re-derived calls from the multiplex PCR reads in MiXCR, one entry per CDR3 protein. The sample shows 450,000 to 700,000 distinct CDR3 sequences, just over 45% of them seen only once. The entry originates in a study of T cells in Graves' hyperthyroidism and ophthalmopathy. Diagnostic assessment was based on clinical symptoms, serum thyroxine and TRAb, thyroid ultrasound and orbital computed tomography.

The source material was peripheral blood or thyroid tissue (not recorded which). The V gene is TRBV2, the J gene TRBJ2-7, with D perhaps matching TRBD1 or TRBD2 (6 bases each). The receptor comes from a woman younger than 30 with Graves' hyperthyroidism. This chain's CDR3 is CASRAGHVAEQYF. DNA for the CDR3: TGTGCCAGCAGGGCGGGACATGTAGCCGAGCAGTACTTC.